This T cell receptor (beta chain) was documented in a study of naive and memory T cell subsets. The beta constant-region primer was an equimolar mix of two oligonucleotides covering TRBC1 and TRBC2. TCRdb used MiXCR to reprocess the UMI-ligation and nested PCR reads, holding one entry per CDR3 protein. The sample has 23,000 or so distinct CDR3 sequences; about 11% are singletons. A few counts support this clonotype. Its target is not known. Study-wide findings and caveats: The power law exponent of TCR abundance differed between naive and memory cells.

Germline V gene lookup returns CDR1 MNHNY and CDR2 SVGAGI (reference sequence). V was clipped by 2 bases and J by 2 bases; unmatched bases: 5. The CDR3 spans 15 residues. Sequenced material: central memory CD8+ T cells from blood. V and J are TRBV6-6 and TRBJ2-7; 8 bases line up with TRBD1. The receptor comes from a human donor in good health. For the CDR3, the DNA is TGTGCCAGCAGTTACGTTAGGACAGGGACCTACGAGCAGTACTTC. It encodes CASSYVRTGTYEQYF.